This T cell receptor (beta chain) was sequenced for a study of blood T cell repertoires in COVID-19. The CDR3 length is 19 residues. Germline trimming cut 0 bases from V and 4 bases from J; bases unmatched to any gene: 14. Germline CDR1 SGHRS, CDR2 YFSETQ. Measured with immunoSEQ multiplex PCR; TCRdb has only the in-frame clones, and not every one. The sample records about 300,000 clones, around nine tenths being singletons. All enrollees were roughly 18 to 100 years old and from 24 US areas. The TCR was taken from a woman between 18 and 29 years old who had recovered from COVID-19. The chain joins TRBV5-1 to TRBJ1-1, with 11 bases that match TRBD1. Sequencing was done on a sample of PBMCs or T cells enriched from blood (not recorded which). As DNA, the CDR3 is TGCGCCAGCAGCTTGGCCGGGACGGGACAGGGGGTTACTTTCACTGAAGCTTTCTTT. It translates to CASSLAGTGQGVTFTEAFF. The variable domain in full, completed from reference TRBV5-1 and TRBJ1-1, reads KAGVTQTPRYLIKTRGQQVTLSCSPISGHRSVSWYQQTPGQGLQFLFEYFSETQRNKGNFPGRFSGRQFSNSRSEMNVSTLELGDSALYLCASSLAGTGQGVTFTEAFFGQGTRLTVV.